What follows is one T cell receptor (beta chain) and its context. Antigen specificity is unknown. The data were obtained in a study of cytomegalovirus exposure and HLA in healthy donors. General study results and limits: TCR beta V- and J-gene trimming was later associated with a missense DCLRE1C variant.

With 60 Vbeta and 13 Jbeta primers, the PCR was carried out. Assay used: immunoSEQ multiplex PCR; TCRdb lists only in-frame clones, some missing. The top ten clones hold 2.2% of a sample with more than 90,000 clones, approximately 58% of them seen once. The CDR3 is 14 amino acids. Between the trimmed V and J ends, which lost 3 bases and 0 bases, there was a span of 12 bases. CDR1 and CDR2 from the germline V gene are SQVTM and ANQGSEA. The sample comprised PBMCs. The receptor's source is a woman aged 25-40 years in good health and CMV-seronegative. The genes are TRBV29-1 and TRBJ2-7; D perhaps matches TRBD2 (6 bases). CDR3 protein: CSVEAGTDSYEQYF. The CDR3 DNA reads as TGCAGCGTTGAGGCCGGGACTGACTCCTACGAGCAGTACTTC.